This passage covers 18 T cell receptor beta chains from one sample sequenced in a study of shared clonotypes between healthy human individuals. Naive CD8 isolation took CD45RO-negative cells positively selected for CCR7 and excluded terminally differentiated effector memory CD45RA+ cells. TCRdb keeps only in-frame clones here, not all; method: immunoSEQ multiplex PCR. The data show around 600,000 clones, with 95% to 98% seen just once and roughly 0.29% held by the top ten. Sample: naive CD8+ T cells sorted from blood. These receptors were taken from a man aged 25-45 years in good health.

V is TRBV11-2 and J is TRBJ2-2; D uncertain. The ends were cut back, 3 bases at V and 5 bases at J, with 13 bases in the middle. There are 15 residues in the CDR3. Germline V CDR1 and CDR2: SGHAT, FQNNGV. CDR3 nucleotides: TGTGCCAGCAGCTTGGAAGCAGCAAAGACCGGGGAGCTGTTTTTT. Translation gives CASSLEAAKTGELFF. Variable domain in full (rest from reference TRBV11-2 and TRBJ2-2): EAGVAQSPRYKIIEKRQSVAFWCNPISGHATLYWYQQILGQGPKLLIQFQNNGVVDDSQLPKDRFSAERLKGVDSTLKIQPAKLEDSAVYLCASSLEAAKTGELFFGEGSRLTVL.

This clone has only one observation. V gene TRBV27 combines with J gene TRBJ2-5; the D gene could be TRBD1 or TRBD2 (5 bases each). In germline, CDR1 is MNHEY, CDR2 SMNVEV (reference sequence). The CDR3 contains 18 residues. The V end was cut by 2 bases, the J end by 4 bases, with 23 bases between. CDR3 sequence: CASSLGPLADTGGETQYF. The DNA of the CDR3 is TGTGCCAGCAGTTTAGGCCCCCTGGCGGACACCGGAGGAGAGACCCAGTACTTC.

This chain uses TRBV4-3 with TRBJ2-3; tentatively, D is TRBD1 (5 bases). This CDR3 has 15 amino acids. Germline-derived CDR1 and CDR2 are LGHNA and YSLEER. V was cut by 1 base and J by 5 bases, with 13 bases left in between. CDR3 region: CASSQGVTGQDTQYF. The DNA for the CDR3 is TGCGCCAGCAGCCAAGGGGTTACAGGTCAAGATACGCAGTATTTT.

The chain has TRBV9 and TRBJ2-1, with D tentatively TRBD2 (5 bases). The CDR3 length is 17 residues. Germline V gene sequence: CDR1 SGDLS, CDR2 YYNGEE. V gave up 2 bases and J gave up 0 bases, with 15 bases separating them. The CDR3 reads CASSVTAGLSSYNEQFF. CDR3 DNA: TGTGCCAGCAGCGTCACCGCCGGACTTAGCTCCTACAATGAGCAGTTCTTC.

The rearrangement links TRBV27 to TRBJ2-1; possibly TRBD1 or TRBD2 for D (5 bases each). Trimming stripped 5 bases from V and 12 bases from J, with 14 bases between. The CDR3 runs to 12 residues. Germline V gene lookup returns CDR1 MNHEY and CDR2 SMNVEV (reference sequence). Here the CDR3 DNA reads TGTGCCAGCAGTATTCCGGGACGGACGCAGTTCTTC. It encodes CASSIPGRTQFF.

In the case of this clone: This specimen includes other DNA sequences encoding the same CDR3. The chain combines TRBV28 with TRBJ2-7; D not resolved. Germline CDR1 and CDR2: MDHEN and SYDVKM. Trimming left V 3 bases short and J 3 bases short, with 12 bases between. The CDR3 consists of 14 residues. As DNA, the CDR3 is TGTGCCAGCAGTTTGTACGGTACAGACTACGAGCAGTACTTC. It yields the protein CASSLYGTDYEQYF.

The V and J genes are TRBV4-3 and TRBJ2-1, with a weak D call TRBD1 (6 bases). The CDR3 contains 17 residues. Germline CDR1 is LGHNA and CDR2 is YSLEER. V was clipped by 1 base and J by 3 bases, with 16 bases between them. CDR3 region: CASSQGATRGFYNEQFF. In DNA, the CDR3 is TGCGCCAGCAGCCAAGGCGCAACTAGGGGGTTCTACAATGAGCAGTTCTTC.

The chain links TRBV7-9 to TRBJ2-5; D call uncertain. CDR3 length: 18 amino acids. V gave up 2 bases and J gave up 4 bases, with 23 bases separating them. The germline CDR1 and CDR2 sequences are SEHNR and FQNEAQ (reference sequence). CDR3 residues: CASSLLPARAMERETQYF. The CDR3 region has the DNA TGTGCCAGCAGCTTATTGCCCGCTCGCGCGATGGAGCGAGAGACCCAGTACTTC.

In its sample, this clone was seen once. The rearrangement joins TRBV28 to TRBJ2-5; 12 positions agree with TRBD2. The trim removed 2 bases at V and 5 bases at J, leaving 3 bases unmatched. Per germline, CDR1 MDHEN and CDR2 SYDVKM. The CDR3 totals 15 residues. The chain's CDR3 is CASSLTSGRRETQYF. CDR3 coding DNA: TGTGCCAGCAGTTTAACTAGCGGGAGGAGGGAGACCCAGTACTTC.

The rearrangement uses TRBV7-9 and TRBJ1-2; D is ambiguous. The CDR3 is made up of 13 amino acids. CDR1 is SEHNR and CDR2 is FQNEAQ in the germline V gene (reference sequence). V lost 6 bases and J 0 bases, leaving 8 bases between the germline ends. The CDR3 DNA sequence: TGTGCCAGCAGAAGACGGACTAACTATGGCTACACCTTC. Its translation: CASRRRTNYGYTF.

The chain couples TRBV18 to TRBJ2-1; no definite D call. Germline CDR1 is KGHSH and CDR2 is LQKENI. The CDR3 totals 16 residues. V lost 0 bases and J lost 0, with 9 bases in between. The CDR3 loop is CASSPPAAHSYNEQFF. CDR3 coding DNA: TGTGCCAGCTCACCACCGGCGGCACACTCCTACAATGAGCAGTTCTTC.

The chain combines TRBV2 with TRBJ2-1; 7 positions match TRBD2. CDR3 length: 15 residues. After removal of 6 bases from V and 4 bases from J, the junction contained 9 bases not matched to a gene. The germline V gene encodes CDR1 SNHLY and CDR2 FYNNEI. CDR3 protein: CASRGLTGGYNEQFF. In nucleotides, the CDR3 is TGTGCCAGCAGAGGGCTAACGGGAGGATACAATGAGCAGTTCTTC.

J is TRBJ2-3 and V is TRBV27; D remains unclear. The germline V gene encodes CDR1 MNHEY and CDR2 SMNVEV (reference sequence). With 0 bases removed from V and 0 bases from J, the gap between germline ends came to 13 bases. CDR3 length: 17 residues. CDR3 residues: CASSLSPSYSSTDTQYF. The DNA of the CDR3 is TGTGCCAGCAGTTTATCTCCCTCTTATTCCAGCACAGATACGCAGTATTTT.

Comment on this clone: Additional DNA sequences in this sample encode the identical CDR3. The chain employs TRBV19 and TRBJ2-7; 7 nucleotides match TRBD1. The CDR3 totals 13 residues. The J segment lost 3 bases and the V segment lost 1 base, leaving 0 bases of the junction unmatched. The V gene's germline CDR1 is LNHDA and CDR2 SQIVND (reference sequence). CDR3 region: CASSIGDSYEQYF. CDR3 bases: TGTGCCAGTAGTATAGGGGACAGCTACGAGCAGTACTTC.

This rearrangement joins TRBV30 to TRBJ1-2; 8 bases fit TRBD1. Germline V gene data show CDR1 as GTSNPN and CDR2 as SVGIG (reference sequence). The CDR3 loop spans 12 amino acids. With V trimmed by 5 bases and J by 4 bases, 3 bases remained unmatched. The CDR3 sequence is CAWVDRVYGYTF. CDR3 bases: TGTGCCTGGGTGGACAGGGTCTATGGCTACACCTTC.

The V gene is TRBV27, the J gene TRBJ1-3; D remains unclear. V lost 2 bases and J 0 bases, leaving 23 bases between the germline ends. CDR1 is MNHEY, CDR2 SMNVEV, per germline (reference sequence). CDR3 length equals 20 residues. Here the CDR3 reads CASSLSSPGVRIGSGNTIYF. The CDR3 DNA follows: TGTGCCAGCAGTTTAAGCAGCCCTGGAGTGAGGATCGGCTCTGGAAACACCATATATTTT.

This clone was detected only once. The gene calls are TRBV14 and TRBJ2-7; tentative D call: TRBD1 (6 bases). CDR3 length equals 15 residues. The ends were cut back, 2 bases at V and 2 bases at J, with 13 bases in the middle. Germline values: CDR1 SGHDN, CDR2 FVKESK. CDR3 in DNA: TGTGCCAGCAGCCAACTCCGGGACAACCCCTACGAGCAGTACTTC. Encoded protein: CASSQLRDNPYEQYF.

The chain combines TRBV7-9 with TRBJ2-1; no firm D call. Germline CDR1 SEHNR, CDR2 FQNEAQ (reference sequence). The CDR3 has 15 residues. The V end lost 2 bases, the J end lost 4 bases, and 12 bases lay between the germline ends. CDR3 loop: CASSLSDSFYNEQFF. Here the CDR3 DNA reads TGTGCCAGCAGCTTAAGTGATTCCTTTTACAATGAGCAGTTCTTC.